One and the same sample provided the 2 T cell receptor beta chains below, sequenced in a study of cytomegalovirus exposure and HLA in healthy donors. Primers for the PCR totalled 60 Vbeta and 13 Jbeta. This table comes from immunoSEQ multiplex PCR, and its TCRdb copy is limited to in-frame clones, with some not included. The data contain under 200,000 clones, about 62% of them singletons. Sequencing used PBMCs. The origin of the receptors is a man between 40 and 49 years old in good health and CMV-seronegative.

The chain couples TRBV7-9 to TRBJ2-3, with 7 bases aligning to TRBD2. From germline, CDR1 is SEHNR and CDR2 FQNEAQ (reference sequence). J gave up 6 bases and V 5 bases, and 17 bases lay outside the gene matches. The CDR3 is 17 residues long. CDR3 DNA sequence: TGTGCCAGCAGCCCACCCTGGGAGCGGGACTTGATGGATACGCAGTATTTT. It is translated as CASSPPWERDLMDTQYF.

This clone was seen more than once but under ten times. V is TRBV4-3 and J is TRBJ2-1, with 7 bases lining up with TRBD2. This CDR3 is 18 amino acids long. From germline, CDR1 is LGHNA and CDR2 YSLEER. The V segment lost 0 bases and the J segment 2 bases; nucleotides outside the gene matches: 10. CDR3 sequence: CASSQESPAAGAYNEQFF. CDR3 bases: TGCGCCAGCAGCCAAGAGTCCCCAGCGGCGGGAGCCTACAATGAGCAGTTCTTC.